This T cell receptor beta chain was recorded in a study of blood T cell repertoires in COVID-19. Overall study: The origin of the acute and convalescent COVID-19 samples was the United States, Italy and Spain.

Germline trimming cut 5 bases from V and 8 bases from J; bases unmatched to any gene: 10. CDR3 length equals 15 residues. Germline V gene sequence: CDR1 SGHDT, CDR2 YYEEEE. Clones were read by immunoSEQ multiplex PCR, and TCRdb kept only the in-frame ones, dropping some. The table lists about 260,000 clones, about 87% of them singletons. Seattle patient enrollment occurred during active infection, with longitudinal follow-up thereafter. The clonotype originates from a woman aged 60-75 years with COVID-19, enrolled during active disease. The V gene is TRBV5-6, the J gene TRBJ2-1; 10 bases line up with TRBD2. The sample consisted of peripheral blood. Here the CDR3 DNA reads TGTGCCAGCAGTCCAGCGGGAGGGCGGGCGGATGAGCAGTTCTTC. Translated, it gives CASSPAGGRADEQFF.